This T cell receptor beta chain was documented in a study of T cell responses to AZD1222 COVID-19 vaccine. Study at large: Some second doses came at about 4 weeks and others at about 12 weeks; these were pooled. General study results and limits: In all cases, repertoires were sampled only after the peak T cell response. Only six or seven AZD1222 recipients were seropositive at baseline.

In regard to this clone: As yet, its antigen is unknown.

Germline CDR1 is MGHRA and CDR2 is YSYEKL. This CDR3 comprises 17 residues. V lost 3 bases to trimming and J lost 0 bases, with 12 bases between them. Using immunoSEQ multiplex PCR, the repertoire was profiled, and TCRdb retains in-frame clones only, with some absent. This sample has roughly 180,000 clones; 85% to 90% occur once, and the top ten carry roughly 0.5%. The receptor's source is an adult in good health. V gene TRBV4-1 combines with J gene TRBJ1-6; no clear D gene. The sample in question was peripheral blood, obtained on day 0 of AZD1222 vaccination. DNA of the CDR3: TGCGCCAGCAGCCATTTCGAAGTTAGCTCCTATAATTCACCCCTCCACTTT. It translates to CASSHFEVSSYNSPLHF.